This entry features one TCR beta chain sequence. Primers included in the PCR were 60 Vbeta and 13 Jbeta primers. Produced via immunoSEQ multiplex PCR; TCRdb's table is partial and in-frame only. The table has about 160,000 clones, just over 75% seen once. This record comes from a study of cytomegalovirus exposure and HLA in healthy donors. The CDR3 is made up of 15 amino acids. The V gene's germline CDR1 is KGHSH and CDR2 LQKENI. Trimming at V came to 8 bases and at J to 3 bases, leaving 10 bases not matched to a gene. The V and J genes are TRBV18 and TRBJ1-1; 9 bases match TRBD1. Sequences were obtained from PBMCs. The receptor was derived from a man in his forties or fifties in good health and CMV-seronegative. As DNA, the CDR3 is TGTGCCAGCCCCGGGACAGGGTTAAGAGACACTGAAGCTTTCTTT. This sequence encodes CASPGTGLRDTEAFF.